The 21 T cell receptor beta chains given below trace back to one sample, sequenced in a study of blood T cell repertoires in COVID-19. The repertoire was sequenced with immunoSEQ multiplex PCR; TCRdb's copy has only in-frame clones and lacks some. The sample contains over 200,000 clones, 65% to 85% of which appear only once. The sequencing input was peripheral blood. Receptor source: an older man with acute or convalescent COVID-19.

The chain is built from TRBV28 and TRBJ2-7; no definite D call. Germline lookup yields CDR1 MDHEN and CDR2 SYDVKM. Deletions cut 6 bases from V and 0 bases from J, with 9 bases between. CDR3 length: 13 amino acids. CDR3 nucleotides: TGTGCCAGCAGCAGGATCATCTCCTACGAGCAGTACTTC. It is translated as CASSRIISYEQYF.

This chain joins TRBV7-2 and TRBJ1-5; no definite D call. V was trimmed by 2 bases and J by 3 bases, leaving 11 bases between them. This CDR3 has 15 residues. Germline V gene sequence: CDR1 SGHTA, CDR2 FQGNSA. In DNA form, the CDR3 reads TGTGCCAGCAGCTTATCTCCCGGGAACAATCAGCCCCAGCATTTT. This codes for CASSLSPGNNQPQHF.

The chain combines TRBV7-9 with TRBJ2-7; maybe TRBD1 (6 bases). The CDR3 length is 13 residues. Germline V CDR1 and CDR2: SEHNR, FQNEAQ (reference sequence). Trimming pared 3 bases from V and 1 base from J, leaving 7 bases between. CDR3 protein: CASSFRGSYEQYF. In DNA form, the CDR3 reads TGTGCCAGCAGCTTCAGGGGATCCTACGAGCAGTACTTC.

The V call is TRBV3-1 (or the pseudogene TRBV3-2), the J call TRBJ2-5; TRBD2 aligns across 12 bases. After removal of 4 bases from V and 4 bases from J, the junction contained 1 base not matched to a gene. The CDR3 runs to 14 residues. Per germline, CDR1 LGHDT and CDR2 YNNKEL (reference sequence). The CDR3 nucleotides are TGTGCCAGCAGCCTACTAGCGGGAGGAGAGACCCAGTACTTC. Amino acid sequence: CASSLLAGGETQYF.

The chain has TRBV5-1 and TRBJ2-2; 7 nucleotides agree with TRBD2. CDR1 is SGHRS and CDR2 is YFSETQ in the germline V gene. With 4 bases clipped from V and 4 bases from J, the junction kept 7 bases outside the gene matches. The CDR3 sequence is 15 residues long. CDR3 nucleotides: TGCGCCAGCAGCCCGGGGGGAAGGGGCACCGGGGAGCTGTTTTTT. Amino acid sequence: CASSPGGRGTGELFF.

This clone was counted ten times or more. The chain couples TRBV23-1 to TRBJ2-2; 7 bases fit TRBD2. TRBV23-1 is noted as an ORF with a role that remains uncertain. The CDR3 runs to 16 residues. With V trimmed by 2 bases and J by 0 bases, 3 bases remained unmatched. In DNA form, the CDR3 reads TGCGCCAGCAGTCAAGAGCGGGGAACGAACACCGGGGAGCTGTTTTTT. It yields the protein CASSQERGTNTGELFF.

This clone was recorded a few times. The rearrangement links TRBV11-2 to TRBJ2-2, with 7 bases matching TRBD2. Unmatched junction bases numbered 11, after V lost 3 bases and J lost 7 bases. Germline CDR1 SGHAT, CDR2 FQNNGV. CDR3 length equals 16 residues. In DNA, the CDR3 is TGTGCCAGCAGCTTTGAGGGAGGGGCGCTTGTCGGGGAGCTGTTTTTT. Translated: CASSFEGGALVGELFF. The full variable domain, completed using reference TRBV11-2 and TRBJ2-2, is EAGVAQSPRYKIIEKRQSVAFWCNPISGHATLYWYQQILGQGPKLLIQFQNNGVVDDSQLPKDRFSAERLKGVDSTLKIQPAKLEDSAVYLCASSFEGGALVGELFFGEGSRLTVL.

V gene TRBV29-1 combines with J gene TRBJ2-3; 7 positions match TRBD2. The CDR3 contains 14 residues. In germline, CDR1 is SQVTM, CDR2 ANQGSEA. J lost 0 bases, V lost 7 bases, and 7 bases had no gene match. This CDR3 reads CSAPSSGSTDTQYF. In DNA form, the CDR3 reads TGCAGCGCCCCGTCTAGCGGTAGCACAGATACGCAGTATTTT.

The chain uses TRBV2 and TRBJ2-2; the match to TRBD2 covers 9 bases. Losses at the gene ends were 5 bases for V and 3 bases for J; bases not matched to a gene: 4. Germline CDR1 and CDR2: SNHLY and FYNNEI. The CDR3 has 15 residues. This chain's CDR3 is CASSYSGSHTGELFF. CDR3 bases: TGTGCCAGCAGTTATAGCGGGAGTCACACCGGGGAGCTGTTTTTT. Looking up the rest from reference TRBV2 and TRBJ2-2 gives the full variable domain: EPEVTQTPSHQVTQMGQEVILRCVPISNHLYFYWYRQILGQKVEFLVSFYNNEISEKSEIFDDQFSVERPDGSNFTLKIRSTKLEDSAMYFCASSYSGSHTGELFFGEGSRLTVL.

The V and J genes are TRBV5-1 and TRBJ1-1, with unresolved D. Trimming cost V 0 bases and J 3 bases, with 18 bases left between them. CDR1 is SGHRS and CDR2 is YFSETQ in the germline V gene. CDR3 length equals 17 residues. CDR3 region: CASSLGATGFVDTEAFF. CDR3 in DNA: TGCGCCAGCAGCTTGGGAGCTACTGGTTTTGTGGACACTGAAGCTTTCTTT.

V is TRBV3-1 (or the pseudogene TRBV3-2) and J is TRBJ1-4; 7 bases are a match to TRBD1. This CDR3 is 15 amino acids long. Losses at the gene ends were 1 base for V and 5 bases for J; bases not matched to a gene: 4. Germline V lookup: CDR1 LGHDT, CDR2 YNNKEL (reference sequence). CDR3 sequence: CASSQGRQGNEKLFF. As DNA, the CDR3 is TGTGCCAGCAGCCAAGGGCGACAGGGAAATGAAAAACTGTTTTTT.

V gene TRBV5-1 combines with J gene TRBJ2-7, with 10 bases fitting TRBD2. The CDR3 covers 15 residues. Germline lookup yields CDR1 SGHRS and CDR2 YFSETQ. J lost 3 bases, V lost 2 bases, and 5 bases had no gene match. CDR3 protein: CASSFSGGSHYEQYF. The DNA for the CDR3 is TGCGCCAGCAGCTTTAGCGGGGGGTCACACTACGAGCAGTACTTC.

J is TRBJ1-3 and V is TRBV5-1; D remains ambiguous. CDR1 and CDR2 (germline): SGHRS, YFSETQ. Trimming removed 0 bases from V and 2 bases from J, with 9 bases in between. CDR3 size: 15 residues. The CDR3 nucleotides are TGCGCCAGCAGCTTGGCGGCCGGGGCTGGAAACACCATATATTTT. The encoded protein is CASSLAAGAGNTIYF.

The chain combines TRBV5-1 with TRBJ2-2; D might be TRBD1 (6 bases). The CDR3 length is 15 residues. In germline, CDR1 is SGHRS, CDR2 YFSETQ. The V end was cut by 7 bases, the J end by 6 bases, with 19 bases between. The CDR3 nucleotides are TGCGCCAGCCAAACCCAACAGGGTAACGCCGGGGAGCTGTTTTTT. This translates into CASQTQQGNAGELFF.

The V call is TRBV7-2, the J call TRBJ1-3, with D hard to call. This CDR3 contains 16 residues. Trimming took off 1 base at V and 0 bases at J, with 10 bases between the two ends. CDR1 SGHTA and CDR2 FQGNSA come from the germline V gene. This CDR3 reads CASSLGGGYSGNTIYF. CDR3 sequence (DNA): TGTGCCAGCAGCTTAGGGGGAGGTTACTCTGGAAACACCATATATTTT.

This chain connects TRBV2 to TRBJ2-3, with D possibly being TRBD1 (5 bases). Trimming removed 6 bases from V and 1 base from J, with 11 bases in between. This CDR3 has 14 amino acids. Germline loops: CDR1 SNHLY, CDR2 FYNNEI. CDR3: CASRSREGTDTQYF. The CDR3 DNA reads TGTGCCAGCAGGAGCAGGGAAGGCACAGATACGCAGTATTTT.

The chain combines TRBV11-3 with TRBJ2-5; 12 bases fit TRBD1. CDR3 length equals 15 residues. J was trimmed by 4 bases and V by 5 bases; bases with no gene match: 5. Germline V gene data show CDR1 as SGHNT and CDR2 as YENEEA. CDR3 in amino acids: CASSPGTGGLETQYF. CDR3 bases: TGTGCCAGCAGCCCCGGGACAGGGGGCTTAGAGACCCAGTACTTC.

The chain uses TRBV28 and TRBJ1-1; D uncertain. This CDR3 contains 13 residues. Trimming took 3 bases from V and 8 from J, leaving 13 bases between them. Per germline, CDR1 MDHEN and CDR2 SYDVKM. CDR3 nucleotide sequence: TGTGCCAGCAGTTTGAAGGCGACACGGGAAGCTTTCTTT. Protein sequence: CASSLKATREAFF.

The chain links TRBV5-4 to TRBJ1-1; 8 bases agree with TRBD1. The CDR3 has 13 residues. V gave up 2 bases and J gave up 10 bases; unmatched junction bases: 7. Germline CDR1 reads SGHNT; CDR2 reads YYREEE (reference sequence). Here the CDR3 DNA reads TGTGCCAGCAGCTTTGGACAGGGCGACCGAGCTTTCTTT. The encoded protein is CASSFGQGDRAFF. The full variable domain, its missing parts supplied by reference TRBV5-4 and TRBJ1-1, is ETGVTQSPTHLIKTRGQQVTLRCSSQSGHNTVSWYQQALGQGPQFIFQYYREEENGRGNFPPRFSGLQFPNYSSELNVNALELDDSALYLCASSFGQGDRAFFGQGTRLTVV.

The chain carries TRBV6-2 or TRBV6-3 and TRBJ2-7; TRBD2 aligns across 8 bases. V lost 5 bases to trimming and J lost 7 bases; unmatched junction nucleotides: 13. CDR1 is MNHEY and CDR2 is SVGEGT in the germline V gene. The CDR3 has 15 residues. The CDR3 region has the DNA TGTGCCAGCAGTAACACCGGGACTAGGGGGACAGAGCAGTACTTC. It is translated as CASSNTGTRGTEQYF.

The rearrangement uses TRBV7-9 and TRBJ2-1, with D possibly matching TRBD1 (6 bases). CDR3 length equals 13 residues. V shed 5 bases and J shed 3 bases, with 8 bases lying between them. CDR1 is SEHNR, CDR2 FQNEAQ, per germline (reference sequence). The CDR3 sequence is CASSQTGYNEQFF. The CDR3 DNA is TGTGCCAGCAGCCAGACAGGCTACAATGAGCAGTTCTTC.